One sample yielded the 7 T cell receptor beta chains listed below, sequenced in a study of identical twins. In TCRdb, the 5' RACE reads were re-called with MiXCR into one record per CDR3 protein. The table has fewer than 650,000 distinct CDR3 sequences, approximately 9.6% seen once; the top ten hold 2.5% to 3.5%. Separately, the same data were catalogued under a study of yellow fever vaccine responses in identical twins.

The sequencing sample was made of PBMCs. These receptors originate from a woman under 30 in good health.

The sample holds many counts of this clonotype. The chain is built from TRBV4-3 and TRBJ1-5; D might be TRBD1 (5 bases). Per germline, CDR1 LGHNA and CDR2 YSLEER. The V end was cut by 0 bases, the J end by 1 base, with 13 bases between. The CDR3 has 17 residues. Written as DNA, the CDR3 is TGCGCCAGCAGCCAAGATGGGGGGGAGACCAGCAATCAGCCCCAGCATTTT. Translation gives CASSQDGGETSNQPQHF.

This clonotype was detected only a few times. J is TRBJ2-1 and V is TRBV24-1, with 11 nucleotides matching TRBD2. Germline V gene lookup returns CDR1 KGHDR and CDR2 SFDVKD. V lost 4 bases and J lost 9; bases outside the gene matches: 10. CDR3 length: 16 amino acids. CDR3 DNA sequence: TGTGCCACCAGTGACGCACTAGCGGGAGCGCTCTCTGAGCAGTTCTTC. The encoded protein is CATSDALAGALSEQFF.

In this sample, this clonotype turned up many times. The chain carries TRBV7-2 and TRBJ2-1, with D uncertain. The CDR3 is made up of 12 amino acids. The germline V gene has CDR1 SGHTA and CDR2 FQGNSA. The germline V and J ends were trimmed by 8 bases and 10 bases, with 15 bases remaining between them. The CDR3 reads CASSKGFLEQFF. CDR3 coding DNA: TGTGCCAGCTCAAAAGGGTTCTTGGAGCAGTTCTTC.

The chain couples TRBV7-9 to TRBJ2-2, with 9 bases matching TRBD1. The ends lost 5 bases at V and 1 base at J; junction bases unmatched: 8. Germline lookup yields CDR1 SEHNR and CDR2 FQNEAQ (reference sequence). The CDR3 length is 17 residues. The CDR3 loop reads CASSPLRDRVNTGELFF. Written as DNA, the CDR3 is TGTGCCAGCAGCCCATTACGGGACAGGGTGAACACCGGGGAGCTGTTTTTT.

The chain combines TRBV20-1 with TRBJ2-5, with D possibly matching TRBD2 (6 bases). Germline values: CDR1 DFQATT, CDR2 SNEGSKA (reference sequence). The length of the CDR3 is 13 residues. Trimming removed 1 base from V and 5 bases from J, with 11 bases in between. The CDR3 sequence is CSARVWGTETQYF. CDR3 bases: TGCAGTGCTAGAGTATGGGGGACTGAGACCCAGTACTTC.

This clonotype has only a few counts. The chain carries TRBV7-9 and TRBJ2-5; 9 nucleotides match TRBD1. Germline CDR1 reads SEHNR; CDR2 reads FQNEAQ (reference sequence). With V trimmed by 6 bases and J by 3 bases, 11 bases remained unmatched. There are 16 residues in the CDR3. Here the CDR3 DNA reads TGTGCCAGCAGTTCCAACCTCGGACAGGGGAAAGAGACCCAGTACTTC. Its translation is CASSSNLGQGKETQYF.

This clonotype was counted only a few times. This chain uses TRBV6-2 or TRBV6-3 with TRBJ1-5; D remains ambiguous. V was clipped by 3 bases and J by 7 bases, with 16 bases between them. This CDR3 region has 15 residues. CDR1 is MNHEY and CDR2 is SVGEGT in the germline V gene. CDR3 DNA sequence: TGTGCCAGCAGTTATGATTCGGGTCTGGAACAGCCCCAGCATTTT. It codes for CASSYDSGLEQPQHF.